This T cell receptor beta chain was captured by sequencing in a study of blood T cell repertoires in COVID-19. V was trimmed by 3 bases and J by 4 bases, leaving 13 bases between them. The length of the CDR3 is 15 residues. CDR1 and CDR2 from the germline V gene are MGHRA and YSYEKL. This table comes from immunoSEQ multiplex PCR, and its TCRdb copy is limited to in-frame clones, with some not included. The table shows roughly 260,000 clones, with around 85% occurring only once. The sample was PBMCs or T cells enriched from blood (not recorded which). This chain joins TRBV4-1 and TRBJ2-1, with D perhaps matching TRBD2 (5 bases). This sequence originates from a woman aged 50 to 60 who had recovered from COVID-19. The CDR3 DNA follows: TGCGCCAGCAGCCAGGCCGGGATGGGGTACAATGAGCAGTTCTTC. It is translated as CASSQAGMGYNEQFF.